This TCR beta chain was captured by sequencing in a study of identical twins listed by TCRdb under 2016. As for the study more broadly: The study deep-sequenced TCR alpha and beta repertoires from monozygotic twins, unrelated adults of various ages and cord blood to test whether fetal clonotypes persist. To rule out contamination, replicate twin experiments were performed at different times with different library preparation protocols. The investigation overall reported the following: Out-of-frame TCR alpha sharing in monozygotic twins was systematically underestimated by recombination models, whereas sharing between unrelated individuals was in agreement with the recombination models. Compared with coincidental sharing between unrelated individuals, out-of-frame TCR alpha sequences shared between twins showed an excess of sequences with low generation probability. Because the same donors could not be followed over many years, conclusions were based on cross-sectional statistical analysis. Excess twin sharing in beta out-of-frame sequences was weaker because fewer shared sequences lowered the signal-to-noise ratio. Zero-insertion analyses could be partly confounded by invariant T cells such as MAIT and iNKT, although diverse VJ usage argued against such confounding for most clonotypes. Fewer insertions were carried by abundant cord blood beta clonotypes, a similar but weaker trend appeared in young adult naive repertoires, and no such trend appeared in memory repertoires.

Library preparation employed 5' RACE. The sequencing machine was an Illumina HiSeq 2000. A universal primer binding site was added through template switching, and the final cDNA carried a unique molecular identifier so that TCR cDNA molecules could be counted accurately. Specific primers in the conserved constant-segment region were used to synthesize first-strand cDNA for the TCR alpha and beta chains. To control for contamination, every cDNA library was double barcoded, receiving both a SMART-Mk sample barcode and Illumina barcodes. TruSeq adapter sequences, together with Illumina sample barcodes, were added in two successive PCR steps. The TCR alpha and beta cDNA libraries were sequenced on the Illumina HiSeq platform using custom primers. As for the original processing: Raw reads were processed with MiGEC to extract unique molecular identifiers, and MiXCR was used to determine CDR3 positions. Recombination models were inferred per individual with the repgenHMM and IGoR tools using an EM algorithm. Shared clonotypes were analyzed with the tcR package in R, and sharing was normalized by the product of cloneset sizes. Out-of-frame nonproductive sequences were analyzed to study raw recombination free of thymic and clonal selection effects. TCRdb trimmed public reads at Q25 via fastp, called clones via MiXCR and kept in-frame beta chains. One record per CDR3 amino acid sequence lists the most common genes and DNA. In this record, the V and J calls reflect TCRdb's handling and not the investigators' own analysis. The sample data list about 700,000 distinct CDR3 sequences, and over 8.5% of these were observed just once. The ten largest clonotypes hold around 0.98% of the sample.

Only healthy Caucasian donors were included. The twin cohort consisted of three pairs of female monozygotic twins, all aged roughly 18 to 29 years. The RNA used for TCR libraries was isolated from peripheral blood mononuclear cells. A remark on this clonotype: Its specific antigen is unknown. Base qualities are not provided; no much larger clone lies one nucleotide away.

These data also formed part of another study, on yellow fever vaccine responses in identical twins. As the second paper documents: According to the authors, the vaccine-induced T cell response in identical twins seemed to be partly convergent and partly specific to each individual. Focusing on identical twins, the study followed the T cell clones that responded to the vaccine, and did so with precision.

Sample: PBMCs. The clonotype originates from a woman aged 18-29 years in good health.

The encoded CDR3 is CASSESETQYF. The bases read TGTGCCAGCAGTGAATCGGAGACCCAGTACTTC. The chain is encoded by TRBV2 joined to TRBJ2-5, with the D gene call left open. The CDR3, from cysteine to phenylalanine, totals 11 residues. Of all the DNA, just the CDR3 is kept, 33 bases in frame from base 1. CDR1 and CDR2, looked up from the germline V gene, are SNHLY and FYNNEI. V gives up 2 bases and J gives up 5 bases, and the segment between their germline ends measures 3 bases.